This T cell receptor beta chain was captured in a study of blood T cell repertoires in COVID-19. V dropped 4 bases and J dropped 2 bases, with 16 bases sitting between them. There are 15 residues in the CDR3. CDR1 and CDR2 (germline): SGHNT, YYREEE (reference sequence). Per the study methods: By means of reference gene primer amplification, nucleated cell counts were estimated. Sequenced by immunoSEQ multiplex PCR; TCRdb stores in-frame clones only, minus some. That table gives V, J and clone size, and the DNA gave D and trimming. The profile covers hundreds of thousands of clones, with roughly 86% appearing a single time and roughly a tenth taken by the ten largest.

The chain couples TRBV5-4 to TRBJ2-7; maybe TRBD2 (6 bases). Sample: PBMCs or T cells enriched from blood (not recorded which). This TCR was recovered from a woman aged 25-40 years who had recovered from COVID-19. The CDR3 reads CASSQDLALTYEQYF. The CDR3 DNA reads as TGTGCCAGCAGCCAAGACCTAGCGTTGACCTACGAGCAGTACTTC.